The sequence of this TCR beta chain was determined in a study of long-term antiretroviral therapy in people with HIV. General study results and limits: Clonal populations expanded prior to ART predominated within the repertoire at all time points.

Treated in the United States were all of the participants with HIV. A note on this clone: Its antigen is unknown.

Investigators performed immunoSEQ version v3.0 at survey level. Assay used: immunoSEQ multiplex PCR; TCRdb lists only in-frame clones, some missing. This repertoire shows over 35,000 clones, 80% found once; its top ten account for roughly 5.2%. The CDR3 consists of 14 residues. Trimming took 4 bases from V and 2 from J, leaving 11 bases between them. Germline V gene lookup returns CDR1 PRHDT and CDR2 FYEKMQ (reference sequence). This specimen was unsorted PBMCs, taken 3.4 years after starting antiretroviral therapy. The V call is TRBV13, the J call TRBJ2-5; D possibly corresponds to TRBD1 (5 bases). The clonotype was recovered from a man aged 25 to 40 with HIV. CDR3 region: CASSSRQTQETQYF. In DNA form, the CDR3 reads TGTGCCAGCAGCTCCCGACAGACACAAGAGACCCAGTACTTC.